The TCR beta chain described here comes from a study of T cell changes during pregnancy in multiple sclerosis. Assay used: immunoSEQ multiplex PCR; TCRdb lists only in-frame clones, some missing. The sample lists about 59,000 clones, 80% to 95% occurring once. The germline V gene encodes CDR1 ENHRY and CDR2 SYGVKD. The CDR3 sequence is 13 residues long. Between the trimmed V and J ends, which lost 8 bases and 1 base, there was a span of 11 bases. The rearrangement links TRBV10-3 to TRBJ2-5, with D maybe TRBD1 (6 bases). This TCR came from a female donor in good health, enrolled as a control in a pregnancy study. Material: peripheral blood, obtained in the third trimester of pregnancy. The CDR3 DNA follows: TGTGCCATCTCGAGGGGGTTCCAAGAGACCCAGTACTTC. This codes for CAISRGFQETQYF.